The TCR beta chain under discussion was sequenced for a study of T cells in Graves' hyperthyroidism and ophthalmopathy. Study findings and constraints: Researchers found most expanded thyroid clonotypes above 0.001 in blood as well. The model anticipated ophthalmopathy a median about six months pre-onset.

This clonotype was counted ten times or more. What it binds is not known. RNA transcripts yielded amplified TCR beta CDR3 regions. The study used the HTBI primer set for a first-round RT-PCR of the TCR CDR3. TCRdb reprocessed the multiplex PCR reads with MiXCR, giving one entry per CDR3 protein. The sample consists of 350,000 to 450,000 distinct CDR3 sequences, 17% of them appearing once. Germline assignment: CDR1 MNHEY and CDR2 SVGEGT. This CDR3 region has 15 residues. V dropped 4 bases and J dropped 1 base, with 13 bases sitting between them. The sample was blood. This rearrangement joins TRBV6-2 or TRBV6-3 to TRBJ2-5; no reliable D call. This clonotype was obtained from a woman in her 30s with Graves' hyperthyroidism that later progressed to Graves' ophthalmopathy. CDR3 coding DNA: TGTGCCAGCAGTTCGATTAAAGCGTCCCAAGAGACCCAGTACTTC. The encoded protein is CASSSIKASQETQYF.